These T cell receptor beta chains were read from a single sample in a study of technical replicates of blood from a handful of donors. The data were produced by immunoSEQ multiplex PCR, yet TCRdb's version contains in-frame clones alone and is incomplete. The repertoire includes about 82,000 clones, around 94% of them detected once, and 0.39% sits in the top ten. Source material: T cells isolated from PBMCs. The receptors were sampled from a human donor in good health. The CDR3 runs from the conserved cysteine through the conserved F or W. The D gene is left open where the match is weak. For some rows the clone size is stated as once, few or many, or as a class when expanded; others skip it.

- | TRBJ1-1 | once | TRBV6-5 | TGTGCCAGCAGGCCAGGGTCAGCGAACACTGAAGCTTTCTTT | CASRPGSANTEAFF
TRBD1 | TRBJ1-3 | - | TRBV7-2 | TGTGCCAGCAGCCAACAGGGGTCGGGAAACACCATATATTTT | CASSQQGSGNTIYF
- | TRBJ2-7 | once | TRBV19 | TGTGCCAGTAGTATCCAGGGAAGGCCGTACGAGCAGTACTTC | CASSIQGRPYEQYF
TRBD1 | TRBJ1-5 | - | TRBV30 | TGTGCCTGGAGTGAAGGGTACAGGGGCAGCAATCAGCCCCAGCATTTT | CAWSEGYRGSNQPQHF
- | TRBJ2-5 | - | TRBV30 | TGTGCCTGGACCCTAGCCTTAAAGGAGACCCAGTACTTC | CAWTLALKETQYF
- | TRBJ1-3 | - | TRBV5-1 | TGCGCCAGCGGGACAAACTCTGGAAACACCATATATTTT | CASGTNSGNTIYF
TRBD2 | TRBJ2-5 | - | TRBV5-1 | TGCGCCAGCAGCTTGGCGGGAGGCCAGAGGGGAGAGACCCAGTACTTC | CASSLAGGQRGETQYF
TRBD1 | TRBJ1-1 | few | TRBV30 | TGTGCCTGGAGTCAGGGGGCTATCACTGAAGCTTTCTTT | CAWSQGAITEAFF
- | TRBJ1-1 | - | TRBV29-1 | TGCAGCGTTACAGGGCTCCAGAACACTGAAGCTTTCTTT | CSVTGLQNTEAFF
TRBD1 | TRBJ1-4 | - | TRBV7-8 | TGTGCCAGCAGCTTAGCTGGGGGACAGGGAGTTGAAAAACTGTTTTTT | CASSLAGGQGVEKLFF
TRBD2 | TRBJ2-3 | - | TRBV4-1 | TGCGCCAGCAGCCAGAGGTGGATCCCGGGACTAGGAGAAGGAGATACGCAGTATTTT | CASSQRWIPGLGEGDTQYF
TRBD2 | TRBJ2-3 | - | TRBV6-5 | TGTGCCAGCAGTTACCTAGCGGGTTCCACAGATACGCAGTATTTT | CASSYLAGSTDTQYF
TRBD1 | TRBJ2-7 | - | TRBV4-1 | TGCGCCAGCAGCCGTCGACAGGGATCGTACGAGCAGTACTTC | CASSRRQGSYEQYF
TRBD2 | TRBJ2-7 | - | TRBV19 | TGTGCCAGTAGTCCGGGACTAGCGGGAGCGTTGTACGAGCAGTACTTC | CASSPGLAGALYEQYF
- | TRBJ1-4 | - | TRBV7-9 | TGTGCCAGCAGCCAAGCAGGGGCGGGTGAAAAACTGTTTTTT | CASSQAGAGEKLFF
TRBD1 | TRBJ1-2 | - | TRBV2 | TGTGCCAGCAAACCACTCCAGGGGGCACTCGGTGGCTACACCTTC | CASKPLQGALGGYTF
- | TRBJ1-5 | - | TRBV6-5 | TGTGCCAGCAGACAAACAGGGCCTTCTAATCAGCCCCAGCATTTT | CASRQTGPSNQPQHF
TRBD2 | TRBJ2-1 | - | TRBV7-9 | TGTGCCAGCAGCGAGAGCGGGAAGGCTGACAATGAGCAGTTCTTC | CASSESGKADNEQFF
TRBD2 | TRBJ2-2 | once | TRBV2 | TGTGCCAGCAGTGTTCTTGGACTAGCGGGAGTGAACGGGGAGCTGTTTTTT | CASSVLGLAGVNGELFF
- | TRBJ1-1 | - | TRBV19 | TGTGCCAGTAGGCTGTTCGGGAACACTGAAGCTTTCTTT | CASRLFGNTEAFF
- | TRBJ2-5 | - | TRBV5-6 | TGTGCCAGCAGCCCGAGGGACCAAGAGACCCAGTACTTC | CASSPRDQETQYF
TRBD1 | TRBJ2-7 | - | TRBV6-1 | TGTGCCAGCTTCTCGGACAGGGAACTCTACGAGCAGTACTTC | CASFSDRELYEQYF
TRBD1 | TRBJ2-7 | - | TRBV19 | TGTGCCAGTAGCCCCGGACAGGGGTTTTTCTACGAGCAGTACTTC | CASSPGQGFFYEQYF
TRBD1 | TRBJ2-7 | - | TRBV7-3 | TGTGCCAGCAGCTCCACCGGGACAGGCTTATACGAGCAGTACTTC | CASSSTGTGLYEQYF
TRBD1 | TRBJ2-7 | - | TRBV6-5 | TGTGCCAGCAGTTTCCAGGGGGCTAGCGTCTACGAGCAGTACTTC | CASSFQGASVYEQYF
TRBD1 | TRBJ2-5 | - | TRBV2 | TGTGCCAGCACACTAGGACAGGGACCAGAGACCCAGTACTTC | CASTLGQGPETQYF
TRBD1 | TRBJ1-2 | - | TRBV27 | TGTGCCAGCAGCCTCAGGACAGGCTATGGCTACACCTTC | CASSLRTGYGYTF
TRBD1 | TRBJ1-2 | - | TRBV5-1 | TGCGCCAGCAGCTACGAGTTAGGACAGGGTTCCTATGGCTACACCTTC | CASSYELGQGSYGYTF
- | TRBJ2-1 | - | TRBV12-2 | TGTGCAAGTCGCTTGGGACAGAGAGGCGACAGGGGTTATAGTCGGAATGAGCAGTTCTTC | CASRLGQRGDRGYSRNEQFF
TRBD1 | TRBJ1-2 | - | TRBV27 | TGTGCCAGCAGTTTAAGAGAACACTGGACAGGGAATGGCTACACCTTC | CASSLREHWTGNGYTF
- | TRBJ1-4 | once | TRBV29-1 | TGCAGCGTTGAACTTGTAGAGGAGGCAACTAATGAAAAACTGTTTTTT | CSVELVEEATNEKLFF
- | TRBJ2-4 | once | TRBV19 | TGTGCCAGTAGTATCGGGACATCCAAAAACATTCAGTACTTC | CASSIGTSKNIQYF
TRBD1 | TRBJ2-7 | once | TRBV5-1 | TGCGCCAGCAGCTTGGCTCGGACAGGGGGCAGCTCCTACGAGCAGTACTTC | CASSLARTGGSSYEQYF
- | TRBJ2-7 | - | TRBV5-1 | TGCGCCAGCAGCTTGGCCAGCGGGTCCTACGAGCAGTACTTC | CASSLASGSYEQYF
- | TRBJ1-4 | - | TRBV4-2 | TGTGCCAGCAGCCAAGATAGGCCCTCTGGCAGGGTGACTAATGAAAAACTGTTTTTT | CASSQDRPSGRVTNEKLFF
TRBD1 | TRBJ2-1 | - | TRBV4-3 | TGCGCCAGCAGCCAAGGGACAGGGAAATACAATGAGCAGTTCTTC | CASSQGTGKYNEQFF
TRBD1 | TRBJ2-7 | - | TRBV5-4 | TGTGCCAGCAGCATTATTATGACAGGGGGTAACTACGAGCAGTACTTC | CASSIIMTGGNYEQYF
- | TRBJ1-3 | once | TRBV27 | TGTGCCAGCAGTTTACAGGGGACCTCCTCTGGAAACACCATATATTTT | CASSLQGTSSGNTIYF
- | TRBJ2-1 | - | TRBV27 | TGTGCCAGCAGTGAACCAGGGCGGATGGGTGAGCAGTTCTTC | CASSEPGRMGEQFF
- | TRBJ2-7 | - | TRBV9 | TGTGCCAGCAGCGTTCAAGCCGGGACTCCATTCGAGCAGTACTTC | CASSVQAGTPFEQYF
TRBD1 | TRBJ1-5 | - | TRBV2 | TGTGCCAGCAGGGACCGCCAGGGGGCTCAGCCCCAGCATTTT | CASRDRQGAQPQHF
- | TRBJ2-7 | - | TRBV7-2 | TGTGCCAGCACCTGGATAGGGGGTACCTACGAGCAGTACTTC | CASTWIGGTYEQYF
TRBD1 | TRBJ2-1 | - | TRBV18 | TGTGCCAGCTCACTAGTGGGACAGGGGACCTACAATGAGCAGTTCTTC | CASSLVGQGTYNEQFF
TRBD1 | TRBJ1-2 | - | TRBV7-6 | TGTGCCAGCAGCTTGGAAGGACAGGGGAACTATGGCTACACCTTC | CASSLEGQGNYGYTF
TRBD2 | TRBJ2-7 | - | TRBV10-3 | TGTGCCATCAGTGGGGCGGGAGGGCCCTCGTACGAGCAGTACTTC | CAISGAGGPSYEQYF
TRBD1 | TRBJ1-5 | - | TRBV6-1 | TGTGCCAGCAGTGCAATTGCCGGGACAGTCAATCAGCCCCAGCATTTT | CASSAIAGTVNQPQHF
- | TRBJ1-2 | - | TRBV10-3 | TGTGCCACGACTTACGGGGGTTCGGACTATGGCTACACCTTC | CATTYGGSDYGYTF
TRBD2 | TRBJ2-5 | - | TRBV7-3 | TGTGCCAGCAGCGCCGGACTAGCGGGAGAGACCCAGTACTTC | CASSAGLAGETQYF
TRBD2 | TRBJ2-7 | - | TRBV5-6 | TGTGCCAGCAGCCCCCCGGGAGGGTTGATTACCTACGAGCAGTACTTC | CASSPPGGLITYEQYF
- | TRBJ1-5 | - | TRBV7-5 | TGTGCCAGAAGCTTAGGTCTGAACAGGGGCGGGAATCAGCCCCAGCATTTT | CARSLGLNRGGNQPQHF
TRBD1 | TRBJ2-7 | - | TRBV28 | TGTGCCAGCAGTTTGGACAGGGAAATTAACGAGCAGTACTTC | CASSLDREINEQYF